This T cell receptor (beta chain) was found in a study of radiotherapy plus CTLA-4 blockade in lung cancer. Broader study findings: Tumor-origin TCR clones grew in blood after radiotherapy plus ipilimumab.

Worth noting for this clone: What it recognizes is unknown.

Using immunoSEQ multiplex PCR, the repertoire was profiled, and TCRdb retains in-frame clones only, with some absent. Altogether around 22,000 clones are present, about 71% being singletons, with the ten largest covering approximately 3.3%. The CDR3 is 16 amino acids. The trim removed 1 base at V and 0 bases at J, leaving 7 bases unmatched. Germline CDR1 and CDR2: GTSNPN and SVGIG (reference sequence). J is TRBJ2-3 and V is TRBV30; 7 nucleotides match TRBD2. Specimen: peripheral blood, collected from a patient treated with radiotherapy plus ipilimumab. The sequence was obtained from a human donor with non-small cell lung cancer whose response to radiotherapy plus ipilimumab could not be evaluated. CDR3 protein: CAWSGGSGASTDTQYF. CDR3 nucleotides: TGTGCCTGGAGTGGTGGGAGCGGGGCCAGCACAGATACGCAGTATTTT.